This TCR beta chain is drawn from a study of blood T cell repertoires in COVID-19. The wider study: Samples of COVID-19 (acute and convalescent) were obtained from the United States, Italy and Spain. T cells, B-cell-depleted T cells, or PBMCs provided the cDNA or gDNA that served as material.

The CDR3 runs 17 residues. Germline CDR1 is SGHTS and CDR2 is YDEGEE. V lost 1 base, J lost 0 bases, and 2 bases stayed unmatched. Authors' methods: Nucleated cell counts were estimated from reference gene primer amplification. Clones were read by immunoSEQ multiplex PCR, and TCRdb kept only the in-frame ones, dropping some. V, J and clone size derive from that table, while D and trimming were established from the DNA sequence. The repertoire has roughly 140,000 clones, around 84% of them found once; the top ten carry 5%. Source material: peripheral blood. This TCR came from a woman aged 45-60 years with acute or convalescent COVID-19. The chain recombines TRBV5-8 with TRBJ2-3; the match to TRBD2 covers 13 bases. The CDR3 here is CASSLMTSGGSTDTQYF. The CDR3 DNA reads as TGTGCCAGCAGCTTGATGACTAGCGGGGGGAGCACAGATACGCAGTATTTT.